The present T cell receptor beta chain was sequenced within a study of T cell clonality in common variable immunodeficiency. Findings and caveats of the study: Repertoire-complication correlations in CVID were limited by patient heterogeneity. Authors noted CVID clonality's cause needs subpopulation repertoire sequencing.

This clone was found many times. The antigen is not known. The CDR3 goes on 3 residues after the read ends, and that part is filled in from the germline J gene. V was pared by 0 bases and J by 2 bases, with 13 bases between. The germline gives CDR1 MNHEY, CDR2 SVGEGT. The CDR3 runs to 16 residues. CVID and control samples used equivalent genomic DNA input. The data were produced by immunoSEQ multiplex PCR, yet TCRdb's version contains in-frame clones alone and is incomplete. The sample was found to contain around 50,000 clones, and every one recurs. The receptor comes from a person aged 18-70 years in good health. The V call is TRBV6-2 or TRBV6-3, the J call TRBJ1-2; D unresolved. Sequenced input: peripheral blood mononuclear cells. CDR3 protein: CASSYSTGLLNYGYTF. The part of the CDR3 DNA that was read is TGTGCCAGCAGTTACTCGACGGGTCTTCTCAACTATGGC.